Here is one TCR beta chain with its context. Its specificity is not known. The record originates from a study of T cells expressing NK-cell markers. Study-level background: One of eight sequenced donors was HCMV-seronegative; the other seven were seropositive. Findings and caveats of the study: HCMV specificity was not established for the expanded NKG2C+ T cell clones. Top CD8+ clonotypes included the dominant CD3+CD56+NKG2C+ clonotypes in several donors.

For TCR beta, cDNA was produced by 5'RACE template switching with UMIs. Following a re-call of the 5' RACE reads, TCRdb has one entry per CDR3 protein and lacks DNA. The sample features about 380,000 distinct CDR3 sequences, with 5.2% in its top ten. The receptor was isolated from a man aged 18-75 years in good health. The sequencing input was blood T cells: a sorted CD56 or NKG2C T cell subset, CD4+ or CD8+ T cells, or bulk PBMC T cells (not recorded which).

The CDR3 sequence: CASSHPGQNEKLFF. The chain joins TRBV12-3 or TRBV12-4 to TRBJ1-4; the D gene TCRdb calls, TRBD1, cannot be checked with no DNA. This CDR3 has 14 residues.